Listed here are 6 T cell receptor beta chains from one sample, sequenced in a study of blood T cell repertoires in COVID-19. The data were produced by immunoSEQ multiplex PCR, yet TCRdb's version contains in-frame clones alone and is incomplete. The sample contains around 190,000 clones, 82% of which appear only once. Sequences were obtained from peripheral blood. All receptors derive from a woman aged 55-70 years with COVID-19, enrolled during active disease.

The sample holds a few counts of this clone. V gene TRBV19 combines with J gene TRBJ2-2, with 9 bases that match TRBD1. This CDR3 spans 15 amino acids. The germline CDR1 and CDR2 sequences are LNHDA and SQIVND (reference sequence). The V segment lost 3 bases and the J segment 4 bases; nucleotides outside the gene matches: 3. The CDR3 DNA sequence: TGTGCCAGTAGTATCCAACAGGGGGCCACCGGGGAGCTGTTTTTT. Protein sequence: CASSIQQGATGELFF. The entire variable domain, with the rest obtained from reference TRBV19 and TRBJ2-2, is as follows: DGGITQSPKYLFRKEGQNVTLSCEQNLNHDAMYWYRQDPGQGLRLIYYSQIVNDFQKGDIAEGYSVSREKKESFPLTVTSAQKNPTAFYLCASSIQQGATGELFFGEGSRLTVL.

V and J are TRBV19 and TRBJ1-1; possibly TRBD1 for D (6 bases). From germline, CDR1 is LNHDA and CDR2 SQIVND (reference sequence). The CDR3 runs to 12 residues. V was shortened by 7 bases and J by 9 bases, with 15 bases between the two germline ends. CDR3 in amino acids: CASTKEQGQAFF. For the CDR3, the DNA is TGTGCCAGTACCAAAGAGCAGGGGCAAGCTTTCTTT.

This clone was counted only a few times. The chain employs TRBV12-5 and TRBJ1-1; D possibly corresponds to TRBD1 (5 bases). Germline CDR1 and CDR2: LGHNT and FRNRAP. The CDR3 runs 14 residues. V lost 1 base and J lost 3, with 9 bases in between. CDR3 in amino acids: CASGLEGMYTEAFF. The CDR3 region has the DNA TGTGCTAGTGGTTTGGAGGGGATGTACACTGAAGCTTTCTTT.

The chain is built from TRBV28 and TRBJ2-5; 12 positions agree with TRBD2. The length of the CDR3 is 15 residues. Germline V lookup: CDR1 MDHEN, CDR2 SYDVKM. The ends lost 4 bases at V and 5 bases at J; junction bases unmatched: 5. In DNA form, the CDR3 reads TGTGCCAGCAGTTCTAGCGGGAGGGTGTGGGAGACCCAGTACTTC. It encodes CASSSSGRVWETQYF.

This chain connects TRBV19 to TRBJ1-5, with 8 bases aligning to TRBD1. With 4 bases clipped from V and 6 bases from J, the junction kept 8 bases outside the gene matches. Germline assignment: CDR1 LNHDA and CDR2 SQIVND (reference sequence). The length of the CDR3 is 15 residues. The CDR3 region has the DNA TGTGCCAGTAGTAGGCGGCAGGGGGCCCCTCAGCCCCAGCATTTT. Translating gives CASSRRQGAPQPQHF. The whole variable domain, filled in from reference TRBV19 and TRBJ1-5, reads DGGITQSPKYLFRKEGQNVTLSCEQNLNHDAMYWYRQDPGQGLRLIYYSQIVNDFQKGDIAEGYSVSREKKESFPLTVTSAQKNPTAFYLCASSRRQGAPQPQHFGDGTRLSIL.

The chain has TRBV19 and TRBJ2-2; a possible D gene is TRBD1 (5 bases). Trimming removed 5 bases from V and 6 bases from J, with 22 bases in between. The CDR3 consists of 17 residues. Germline values: CDR1 LNHDA, CDR2 SQIVND (reference sequence). The CDR3 reads CASSARFMGLPAGELFF. CDR3 sequence (DNA): TGTGCCAGTAGTGCCCGTTTTATGGGGCTGCCAGCCGGGGAGCTGTTTTTT.